The source of this TCR beta chain is a study of T cell responses to AZD1222 COVID-19 vaccine. The J segment lost 3 bases and the V segment lost 10 bases, leaving 6 bases of the junction unmatched. The CDR3 runs to 14 residues. Germline V lookup: CDR1 ENHRY, CDR2 SYGVKD. Sequencing used immunoSEQ multiplex PCR; TCRdb keeps in-frame clones, though not all of them. The repertoire holds approximately 100,000 clones, with approximately 84% as singletons. The gene calls are TRBV10-3 and TRBJ2-5; 12 bases agree with TRBD2. The specimen was peripheral blood, collected on day 0 of AZD1222 vaccination. This receptor was obtained from an adult in good health. In DNA form, the CDR3 reads TGTGCCACCGGACTAGCGGGGAGTGAAGAGACCCAGTACTTC. It specifies CATGLAGSEETQYF.